These 8 T cell receptor beta chains were sequenced from one sample in a study of blood T cells in healthy people across ages (dated by TCRdb to the mid-2010s). Library preparation used 5' RACE. Sequencing was carried out with an Illumina HiSeq 2500. A second PCR of about 7 to 12 cycles was run with a J-beta primer mix and a sample-barcoded 5' primer. In TCRdb, the public reads were trimmed at Q25 with fastp and aligned with MiXCR, with productive beta chains retained. Entries that share a CDR3 protein sequence are merged under the most common genes and DNA. This sample gives about 1.4 million distinct CDR3 sequences in total; roughly 59% of them show up just once. The top ten constitute 5% to 7% of the sample. The specimen was blood. The receptor set was obtained from a man between 18 and 29 years old in good health.

This clonotype turned up a few times. The J gene is TRBJ1-2, the V gene TRBV29-1, with TRBD1 as a possible D gene (6 bases). Germline V gives CDR1 SQVTM, CDR2 ANQGSEA. The ends were cut back, 3 bases at V and 3 bases at J, with 11 bases in the middle. The CDR3 covers 13 residues. The CDR3 loop is CSVEWGGDYGYTF. The CDR3 DNA follows: TGCAGCGTTGAGTGGGGGGGCGACTATGGCTACACCTTC.

Here the CDR3 reads CAISDHAGELFF. The CDR3 region has the DNA TGTGCCATCAGTGACCACGCCGGGGAGCTGTTTTTT. The chain links TRBV10-3 to TRBJ2-2, with no clear D. V gave up 3 bases and J gave up 6 bases, with 5 bases separating them. The CDR3 sequence is 12 residues long. From germline, CDR1 is ENHRY and CDR2 SYGVKD.

The J gene is TRBJ2-1, the V gene TRBV5-1, with unresolved D. CDR3 length: 15 amino acids. Trimming pared 0 bases from V and 10 bases from J, leaving 17 bases between. Germline assignment: CDR1 SGHRS and CDR2 YFSETQ. CDR3 loop: CASSLEATREEEQFF. In DNA form, the CDR3 reads TGCGCCAGCAGCTTGGAGGCGACCAGAGAGGAGGAGCAGTTCTTC.

The genes are TRBV20-1 and TRBJ2-7; 7 nucleotides match TRBD1. There are 14 residues in the CDR3. Germline V CDR1 and CDR2: DFQATT, SNEGSKA (reference sequence). Unmatched junction bases numbered 5, after V lost 1 base and J lost 2 bases. DNA of the CDR3: TGCAGTGCTAGAGGCCGGGACAGCACCTACGAGCAGTACTTC. Translating gives CSARGRDSTYEQYF.

The chain links TRBV24-1 to TRBJ2-5, with TRBD1 as a possible D gene (6 bases). Between the trimmed V and J ends, which lost 9 bases and 2 bases, there was a span of 12 bases. There are 13 residues in the CDR3. Germline values: CDR1 KGHDR, CDR2 SFDVKD. The CDR3 loop is CATQRDTQETQYF. In DNA form, the CDR3 reads TGTGCCACCCAAAGGGACACTCAAGAGACCCAGTACTTC.

The count of this clonotype is one. This chain links TRBV20-1 with TRBJ1-1, with D possibly matching TRBD1 (6 bases). Germline loops: CDR1 DFQATT, CDR2 SNEGSKA (reference sequence). The CDR3 is 14 residues long. V dropped 2 bases and J dropped 5 bases, with 15 bases sitting between them. The CDR3 bases are TGCAGTGCTAGAACCCCAGGGGCTGGGACTGAAGCTTTCTTT. Translated, it gives CSARTPGAGTEAFF.

This chain joins TRBV27 and TRBJ2-7; 10 bases are a match to TRBD1. CDR1 is MNHEY and CDR2 is SMNVEV in the germline V gene (reference sequence). Trimming cost V 6 bases and J 3 bases; bases outside gene matches: 5. The CDR3 runs to 14 residues. The CDR3 bases are TGTGCCAGCAGCCGACAGGGGGCTAACTACGAGCAGTACTTC. Its translation is CASSRQGANYEQYF.

This clonotype was detected once. The chain uses TRBV12-3 or TRBV12-4 and TRBJ2-7; the D call may be TRBD1 or TRBD2 (7 bases each). Trimming left V 7 bases short and J 4 bases short, with 26 bases between. The CDR3 has 17 residues. The CDR3 region is CASTLQGGGTARYEQYF. The CDR3 region has the DNA TGTGCCAGCACTCTACAGGGAGGGGGGACAGCGAGGTACGAGCAGTACTTC.